The 7 T cell receptor beta chains in this list originate from one sample, sequenced in a study of blood T cell repertoires in COVID-19. Clones were sequenced by immunoSEQ multiplex PCR, and TCRdb holds only the in-frame ones, with some missing. The repertoire holds hundreds of thousands of clones, around 87% seen once, with about 4.5% in the top ten. Sequences were obtained from PBMCs or T cells enriched from blood (not recorded which). These TCRs come from a woman younger than 35 with acute COVID-19.

This chain connects TRBV9 to TRBJ1-2; D perhaps matches TRBD1 (5 bases). The CDR3 totals 15 residues. Trimming cost V 0 bases and J 3 bases, with 12 bases left between them. The germline V gene encodes CDR1 SGDLS and CDR2 YYNGEE. CDR3 nucleotides: TGTGCCAGCAGCGTAGGTCCGGACACCTACTATGGCTACACCTTC. Translation: CASSVGPDTYYGYTF.

J is TRBJ2-2 and V is TRBV18; TRBD2 might be the D (6 bases). CDR3 length: 14 amino acids. V was pared by 4 bases and J by 2 bases, with 8 bases between. Germline CDR1 KGHSH, CDR2 LQKENI. The CDR3 here is CASSLSGNTGELFF. CDR3 bases: TGTGCCAGCTCACTTAGCGGAAACACCGGGGAGCTGTTTTTT.

With regard to this clone: Other DNA sequences from this sample encode an identical CDR3 as well. The chain carries TRBV5-1 and TRBJ2-1, with 7 bases identical to TRBD2. Germline CDR1 and CDR2: SGHRS and YFSETQ. This CDR3 is built from 15 residues. The ends lost 4 bases at V and 0 bases at J; junction bases unmatched: 4. Here the CDR3 reads CASSLVAGSYNEQFF. The CDR3 bases are TGCGCCAGCAGCCTCGTAGCGGGCTCCTACAATGAGCAGTTCTTC.

The V and J genes are TRBV6-1 and TRBJ2-1; the D gene is possibly TRBD2 (5 bases). This CDR3 contains 15 residues. The V end was cut by 0 bases, the J end by 3 bases, with 9 bases between. Germline-derived CDR1 and CDR2 are MNHNS and SASEGT. The CDR3 DNA reads as TGTGCCAGCAGTGAAGCTGGTGGGAGCTACAATGAGCAGTTCTTC. This codes for CASSEAGGSYNEQFF.

The V and J genes are TRBV28 and TRBJ2-3; a possible D gene is TRBD2 (7 bases). The CDR3 spans 15 residues. The germline V and J ends were trimmed by 8 bases and 5 bases, with 20 bases remaining between them. The germline gives CDR1 MDHEN, CDR2 SYDVKM. The CDR3 DNA reads as TGTGCCAGCGATTCCGAGGGGGGGATTGTAGATACGCAGTATTTT. This codes for CASDSEGGIVDTQYF.

The V gene is TRBV4-1, the J gene TRBJ1-3; TRBD1 is a possible D gene (6 bases). The ends were cut back, 4 bases at V and 0 bases at J, with 19 bases in the middle. The CDR3 is 18 amino acids. Germline V gene sequence: CDR1 MGHRA, CDR2 YSYEKL. The CDR3 sequence is CASSRIDHRVPSGNTIYF. The CDR3 nucleotides are TGCGCCAGCAGCCGCATAGACCACAGGGTCCCCTCTGGAAACACCATATATTTT.

The chain links TRBV4-2 to TRBJ1-1; TRBD1 agrees at 7 bases. Germline CDR1 reads LGHNA; CDR2 reads YNFKEQ. The V segment lost 0 bases and the J segment 10 bases; nucleotides outside the gene matches: 11. There are 15 residues in the CDR3. Written as DNA, the CDR3 is TGTGCCAGCAGCCAAGACTACACAGGGGAAGGGGGAGCTTTCTTT. Translated: CASSQDYTGEGGAFF.